This T cell receptor (beta chain) was sequenced for a study of OX40 agonist ivuxolimab in advanced cancers. Study-level information: At 82.7% male, the cohort had a mean age of approximately 60 years, ranging from about 20 to 79. Partial responses, seen in three patients, involved one hepatocellular carcinoma and two cutaneous melanomas. Prior anti-PD-1, anti-PD-L1 or anti-CTLA-4 therapy was allowed; less than 45% had some.

Trimming at V came to 6 bases and at J to 4 bases, leaving 7 bases not matched to a gene. The length of the CDR3 is 16 residues. Germline CDR1 reads MDHEN; CDR2 reads SYDVKM. This clone has only a few counts. Only in-frame clones appear in the TCRdb table, and some are missing; sequencing was by immunoSEQ multiplex PCR. Of about 3,000 clones in the sample, roughly three quarters are singletons; the top ten hold 15% to 20%. The J gene is TRBJ2-1, the V gene TRBV28, with 12 bases lining up with TRBD2. This material consisted of CD4+ or CD8+ T cells sorted from blood, taken in a trial of the OX40 agonist ivuxolimab. The TCR originated in an adult with an advanced solid tumor such as melanoma, head and neck, liver or kidney cancer. CDR3 coding DNA: TGTGCCAGCAGCTCCTTCGGGACTAGCGGGTACAATGAGCAGTTCTTC. Translated: CASSSFGTSGYNEQFF.